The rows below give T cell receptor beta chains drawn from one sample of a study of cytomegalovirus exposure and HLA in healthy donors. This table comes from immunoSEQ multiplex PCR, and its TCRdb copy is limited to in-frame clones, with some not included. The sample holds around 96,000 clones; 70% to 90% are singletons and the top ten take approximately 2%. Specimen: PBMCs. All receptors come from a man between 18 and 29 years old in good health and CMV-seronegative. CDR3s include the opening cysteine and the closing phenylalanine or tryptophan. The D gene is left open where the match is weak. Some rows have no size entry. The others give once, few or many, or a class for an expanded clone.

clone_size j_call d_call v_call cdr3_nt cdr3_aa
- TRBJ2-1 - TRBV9 TGTGCCAGCAGCGCGACCCCCCGTAAGGGAGGCTCCTACAATGAGCAGTTCTTC CASSATPRKGGSYNEQFF
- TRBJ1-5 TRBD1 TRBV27 TGTGCCAGCAGTTTAGGGGGACAGCAGCCCCAGCATTTT CASSLGGQQPQHF
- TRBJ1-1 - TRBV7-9 TGTGCCAGCAGCTTTTCTCCGGGTCTAGAAAACACTGAAGCTTTCTTT CASSFSPGLENTEAFF
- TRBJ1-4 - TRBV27 TGTGCCAGCAGTAACCAGAGACAGGCCCCTAATGAAAAACTGTTTTTT CASSNQRQAPNEKLFF
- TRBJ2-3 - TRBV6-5 TGTGCCAGCAGTTACTCATACAGGTCTAGCACAGATACGCAGTATTTT CASSYSYRSSTDTQYF
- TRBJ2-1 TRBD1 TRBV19 TGTGCCAGTACGACAGGGTTGAATGAGCAGTTCTTC CASTTGLNEQFF
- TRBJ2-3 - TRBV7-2 TGTGCCAGCAGCGCACGTCGGGGGAGAGGGTACACAGATACGCAGTATTTT CASSARRGRGYTDTQYF
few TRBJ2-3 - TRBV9 TGTGCCAGCGGCAATGAGGTGGATACGCAGTATTTT CASGNEVDTQYF
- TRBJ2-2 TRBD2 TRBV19 TGTGCCAGTAGTATAGGCACTAGCGGGGTCGACACCGGGGAGCTGTTTTTT CASSIGTSGVDTGELFF
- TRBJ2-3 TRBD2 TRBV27 TGTGCCAGCAGTTCTAGCGGGGGGTGGCCAGATACGCAGTATTTT CASSSSGGWPDTQYF
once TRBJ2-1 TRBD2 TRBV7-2 TGTGCCAGCAGCCCCGGACTAGCGGATTACAATGAGCAGTTCTTC CASSPGLADYNEQFF
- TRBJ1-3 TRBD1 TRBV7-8 TGTGCCAGCAGCCGGACAGGGATTGGTGGAAACACCATATATTTT CASSRTGIGGNTIYF
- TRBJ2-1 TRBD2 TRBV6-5 TGTGCCAGCGGGGGGAGGGGCAATGAGCAGTTCTTC CASGGRGNEQFF
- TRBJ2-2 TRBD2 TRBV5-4 TGTGCCAGCACCCCGGGGGGGGTCGGACACGGGGAGCTGTTTTTT CASTPGGVGHGELFF